This passage covers 5 T cell receptor beta chains from one sample sequenced in a study of T-cell reconstitution after alpha-beta-depleted transplantation in children. TCRbeta library construction was performed incorporating unique molecular identifiers. From the PCR reads, TCRdb called clonotypes with MiXCR, one entry per CDR3 protein. The table shows about 120,000 distinct CDR3 sequences, with 10% occurring only once. The source was PBMCs, collected before TCRalphabeta/CD19-depleted stem cell transplant. The receptors derive from a boy younger than 10 with acute lymphoblastic leukemia, due to receive a stem cell transplant.

This clonotype was seen more than once but under ten times. The chain employs TRBV11-2 and TRBJ2-5; the D gene is possibly TRBD2 (6 bases). V lost 4 bases and J lost 3, with 24 bases in between. The CDR3 is 18 residues long. Germline lookup yields CDR1 SGHAT and CDR2 FQNNGV. The CDR3, as DNA: TGTGCCAGCAGCTCCTTCCCGGCTGGCATGCGGGATGAAGAGACCCAGTACTTC. It encodes CASSSFPAGMRDEETQYF.

This clonotype was found a few times. The CDR3 region is CSAPRGGETQYF. The CDR3 DNA follows: TGCAGTGCTCCTAGGGGGGGAGAGACCCAGTACTTC. The V call is TRBV20-1, the J call TRBJ2-5; maybe TRBD2 (7 bases). Per the germline V gene, CDR1 is DFQATT and CDR2 is SNEGSKA (reference sequence). Between the trimmed V and J ends, which lost 5 bases and 4 bases, there was a span of 11 bases. The CDR3 runs 12 residues.

Note on this clonotype: This clone may be a read error of a much larger clone one base away. This chain uses TRBV20-1 with TRBJ2-3; D is unclear. The CDR3 runs to 13 residues. CDR1 and CDR2 from the germline V gene are DFQATT and SNEGSKA (reference sequence). Trimming took off 0 bases at V and 0 bases at J, with 4 bases between the two ends. The DNA of the CDR3 is TGCAGTGCTAGAGATGGCAGCACAGATACGCAGTATTTT. Its protein is CSARDGSTDTQYF.

This clonotype came up a few times. The DNA for the CDR3 is TGCAGTGCTAGAGCTTTCTCCGGGACAGAAATTTTTTTGGGCTACACCTTC. Its translation: CSARAFSGTEIFLGYTF. J is TRBJ1-2 and V is TRBV20-1; 7 bases fit TRBD1. Trimming at V came to 1 base and at J to 8 bases, leaving 19 bases not matched to a gene. Germline CDR1 reads DFQATT; CDR2 reads SNEGSKA (reference sequence). There are 17 residues in the CDR3.

V usage is TRBV30 and J usage is TRBJ2-1; D is possibly TRBD1 (6 bases). V was clipped by 1 base and J by 7 bases, with 14 bases between them. This CDR3 comprises 14 residues. CDR1 and CDR2 from the germline V gene are GTSNPN and SVGIG (reference sequence). In DNA form, the CDR3 reads TGTGCCTGGAGTGCGACCCTGCAGGGGAATGAGCAGTTCTTC. Translated: CAWSATLQGNEQFF.